This T cell receptor (beta chain) is drawn from a study of control samples from healthy donors and cancer patients (dated by TCRdb to 2018 to 2021). Remarks on this clone: Its antigen remains unidentified. Per-nucleotide qualities are absent, and no much larger clonotype sits a single base away.

Receptor amplification or capture employed the immunoSEQ multiplex PCR assay. The table was pulled from immuneACCESS by TCRdb, which kept in-frame rearrangements only. Such tables lose some clones; where checked, under half of the loss comes from unresolved V genes, and the rest has no known cause. The sample data list a few hundred thousand clones, and 90% of these were observed just once. Jointly, the top ten make up 5% to 7% of the sample. CDR1 and CDR2, looked up from the germline V gene, are SQVTM and ANQGSEA. From its cysteine to its phenylalanine, the CDR3 spans 14 amino acids. Just the 42-base CDR3 DNA is kept, in frame starting at base 1. V loses 8 bases of germline sequence and J loses 1 base, and the interval between the two ends is 15 bases.

The sequence joins TRBV29-1 to TRBJ2-1; no confident D gene assignment can be made. The sample consisted of PBMCs. This clonotype was sampled from a man between 35 and 55 years old with head and neck cancer. The DNA reads TGCAGCACAAAGGAAGGTTTTTCCTACAATGAGCAGTTCTTC. Its protein is CSTKEGFSYNEQFF.